A selection of T cell receptor beta chains follows, all from one sample in a study of T cell repertoires in cytomegalovirus infection. TCRdb analysed the reads with MiXCR anew, one entry per CDR3 protein. This table has about 830,000 distinct CDR3 sequences, around a third appearing once. No antigen is known for these receptors. Here the sequenced sample was cultured CD8+ T cells from PBMCs, taken from culture after CMV antigen stimulation. These receptor sequences come from a human donor in good health (CMV status not recorded). Some clones in this sample may be carry-over from other donors' samples. CDR3s include the opening cysteine and the closing phenylalanine or tryptophan. D genes are given only for firm matches. Not every row has a clone size; where given, it reads once, few, many or a size class.

v_gene	abundance	d_gene	j_gene	len	CDR3nt	CDR3aa
TRBV11-1	-	-	TRBJ2-3	15	TGTGCCAGCAGCTTAGGAGAACTCAGAACAGATACGCAGTATTTT	CASSLGELRTDTQYF
TRBV7-9	many	-	TRBJ1-4	16	TGTGCCAGCAGCGACCAAAAAGCTGGCGTCGATGAAAAACTGTTTTTT	CASSDQKAGVDEKLFF
TRBV7-8	few	-	TRBJ1-1	14	TGTGCCAGCAGCTTGTCGGATTTCTACACTGAAGCTTTCTTT	CASSLSDFYTEAFF
TRBV10-3	-	-	TRBJ1-4	15	TGTGCCATCAGAAATAGTACAGGGCTGGGTGAAAAACTGTTTTTT	CAIRNSTGLGEKLFF
TRBV2	few	-	TRBJ1-2	10	TGTGCCAGCGGGGGGCGTGGCTACACCTTC	CASGGRGYTF
TRBV12-3/TRBV12-4	-	TRBD1	TRBJ2-3	18	TGTGCCAGCAGTTTAAGTGTGCTAGTAGGGGGCTGGACAGATACGCAGTATTTT	CASSLSVLVGGWTDTQYF
TRBV12-3/TRBV12-4	-	-	TRBJ2-7	13	TGTGCCAGCACCTCGGGTAGCGGATACGAGCAGTACTTC	CASTSGSGYEQYF
TRBV19	-	-	TRBJ1-2	11	TGTGCTTGGTTGAGGAACTATGGCTACACCTTC	CAWLRNYGYTF
TRBV11-2	few	-	TRBJ1-2	11	TGTGCCAGCAGCTTGGTCAGGGATTACACCTTC	CASSLVRDYTF
TRBV20-1	-	-	TRBJ1-4	13	TGCAGTGCGGTAAACCAAGGGGATGAAAAACTGTTTTTT	CSAVNQGDEKLFF
TRBV6-1	-	-	TRBJ2-3	17	TGTGCCAGCAGTTACAGCTTTGGCGCGGGTGGTTCAGATACGCAGTATTTT	CASSYSFGAGGSDTQYF
TRBV5-8	few	-	TRBJ1-4	15	TGTGCCAGCAGCTTCGGCCGGTCAACTAATGAAAAACTGTTTTTT	CASSFGRSTNEKLFF
TRBV12-3/TRBV12-4	-	TRBD2	TRBJ2-1	16	TGTGCCAGCAGTTTAGCGTACGGGGGGGCTAGTGATGAGCAGTTCTTC	CASSLAYGGASDEQFF
TRBV5-8	-	-	TRBJ1-2	14	TGTGCCAGCAGCCCAAGACGGGGAGGGTATGGCTACACCTTC	CASSPRRGGYGYTF
TRBV4-1	-	-	TRBJ2-1	13	TGCGCCAGCAGCCTTCGGAGGCTGAATGAGCAGTTCTTC	CASSLRRLNEQFF
TRBV28	-	-	TRBJ2-3	15	TGTGCCAGCAGTTCTAGGGTTGTGGCCACAGATACGCAGTATTTT	CASSSRVVATDTQYF
TRBV7-8	-	-	TRBJ1-5	16	TGTGCCAGCAGCTTAGCGGGGAAAGTTAGCAATCAGCCCCAGCATTTT	CASSLAGKVSNQPQHF
TRBV11-2	-	-	TRBJ2-1	17	TGTGCCAGCAGCTCTGCGGGGGCCACGTTCTCCTACAATGAGCAGTTCTTC	CASSSAGATFSYNEQFF
TRBV6-2/TRBV6-3	few	-	TRBJ2-2	14	TGTGCCAACAGCCAGGGCACGAACACCGGGGAGCTGTTTTTT	CANSQGTNTGELFF
TRBV12-3/TRBV12-4	-	TRBD1	TRBJ1-5	16	TGTGCCAGCAGTTTCCCGGGACAGGATAGCAATCAGCCCCAGCATTTT	CASSFPGQDSNQPQHF
TRBV6-1	-	-	TRBJ2-2	16	TGTGCCAGCAGTCGAAGGCCCTTTACGAACACCGGGGAGCTGTTTTTT	CASSRRPFTNTGELFF
TRBV7-2	many	TRBD2	TRBJ2-1	16	TGTGCCAGCAGCTTAGAACGGCCGGGGGGTGACAATGAGCAGTTCTTC	CASSLERPGGDNEQFF
TRBV7-6	many	-	TRBJ2-1	13	TGTGCCAGCAGCCTAGTAGGGGGTGATGAGCAGTTCTTC	CASSLVGGDEQFF
TRBV27	-	TRBD1	TRBJ1-5	15	TGTGCCAGCAGGCAGACTGGGACAGCAAATCAGCCCCAGCATTTT	CASRQTGTANQPQHF
TRBV7-9	-	-	TRBJ2-3	15	TGTGCCAGCATCTTCAGGGGTTCTCGCACAGATACGCAGTATTTT	CASIFRGSRTDTQYF
TRBV6-5	-	-	TRBJ1-2	12	TGTGCCAGCAGTTATGCGGGAAATGGCTACACCTTC	CASSYAGNGYTF
TRBV27	-	-	TRBJ2-3	16	TGTGCCAGCAGTCTCCACCCCGTAGCGGGCACAGATACGCAGTATTTT	CASSLHPVAGTDTQYF
TRBV6-1	-	TRBD1	TRBJ2-7	15	TGTGCCAGCAGTGAGGCAGCCGGGACAGGGGACGAGCAGTACTTC	CASSEAAGTGDEQYF
TRBV7-9	few	-	TRBJ2-2	16	TGTGCCAGCAGCCCCGACGGAGGGACGAACACCGGGGAGCTGTTTTTT	CASSPDGGTNTGELFF
TRBV6-6	-	-	TRBJ2-3	14	TGTGCCAGCAGTCGCGGACAGAGCACAGATACGCAGTATTTT	CASSRGQSTDTQYF
TRBV10-2	-	-	TRBJ1-2	14	TGCGCCAGCAGTACAGCTCTCCTTGGCTATGGCTACACCTTC	CASSTALLGYGYTF
TRBV14	-	-	TRBJ2-1	13	TGTGCCAGCAGCCAGAGAGGGGACAATGAGCAGTTCTTC	CASSQRGDNEQFF
TRBV10-2	once	-	TRBJ2-5	10	TGCGCCAGCAGGGGGGAGGCCCAGTACTTC	CASRGEAQYF
TRBV19	-	-	TRBJ1-1	14	TGTGCCAGTAGTATTAGGAGTATGAACACTGAAGCTTTCTTT	CASSIRSMNTEAFF
TRBV6-6	-	TRBD1	TRBJ1-2	15	TGTGCCAGCAGTTCCCTGGACAGGGGACACTATGGCTACACCTTC	CASSSLDRGHYGYTF
TRBV7-3	few	TRBD1	TRBJ2-3	15	TGTGCCAGCAGCTCACAGGGGGCTCGCACAGATACGCAGTATTTT	CASSSQGARTDTQYF
TRBV19	few	TRBD1	TRBJ1-2	13	TGTGCCACGATGGACAGGCCGGACTATGGCTACACCTTC	CATMDRPDYGYTF
TRBV7-6	many	TRBD2	TRBJ2-1	15	TGTGCCAGCAGCCGGACTAGCGGGGGAGGGAATGAGCAGTTCTTC	CASSRTSGGGNEQFF
TRBV7-2	few	-	TRBJ2-1	16	TGTGCCAGCAGCCCCCCCAGGACGGCCGCCTACAATGAGCAGTTCTTC	CASSPPRTAAYNEQFF
TRBV7-8	many	TRBD2	TRBJ2-5	18	TGTGCCAGCAGCCTCATTGGACTAGCGGGGGGCGTTCAAGAGACCCAGTACTTC	CASSLIGLAGGVQETQYF
TRBV5-4	few	TRBD2	TRBJ2-1	14	TGTGCCAGCAGGGAACTAGCGGGGGTGAATGAGCAGTTCTTC	CASRELAGVNEQFF
TRBV3-1	-	TRBD1	TRBJ2-5	15	TGTGCCAGCAGCCAGTCGACAGGGGACCAAGAGACCCAGTACTTC	CASSQSTGDQETQYF
TRBV29-1	-	-	TRBJ2-2	15	TGCAGCGCGCTGGCGGTGGCGGGGAACACCGGGGAGCTGTTTTTT	CSALAVAGNTGELFF
TRBV12-3/TRBV12-4	few	-	TRBJ1-5	14	TGTGCCAGCAGTTTTTCGCTAGGGGTTCAGCCCCAGCATTTT	CASSFSLGVQPQHF
TRBV7-2	once	-	TRBJ2-3	17	TGTGCCAGCAGCTTAAGATGGGCGGGGTCTAGCACAGATACGCAGTATTTT	CASSLRWAGSSTDTQYF
TRBV10-3	few	-	TRBJ2-2	13	TGTGCCATCAGGACAGGGAACACCGGGGAGCTGTTTTTT	CAIRTGNTGELFF
TRBV6-6	few	-	TRBJ2-5	12	TGTGCCAGCAGACCCCCCCGAGAGACCCAGTACTTC	CASRPPRETQYF
TRBV6-6	few	-	TRBJ2-1	17	TGTGCCAGCAGTCTCGGGGCGGGCGAGAGCTCCTACAATGAGCAGTTCTTC	CASSLGAGESSYNEQFF
TRBV7-9	-	-	TRBJ2-3	14	TGTGCCAGCAGCCCCGGACTAAACACAGATACGCAGTATTTT	CASSPGLNTDTQYF
TRBV15	-	-	TRBJ2-5	15	TGTGCCACCAGCAGAGCCGACGGGGGTTGGGAGACCCAGTACTTC	CATSRADGGWETQYF
TRBV6-2/TRBV6-3	few	TRBD2	TRBJ2-2	17	TGTGCCAGCAGTTACAGTCTAGCGGGGGTAGTGATCGGGGAGCTGTTTTTT	CASSYSLAGVVIGELFF
TRBV12-5	many	-	TRBJ1-2	16	TGTGCTAGTGGTTTGGCCGAGAAGGGAGTGAGTAGCGGCTACACCTTC	CASGLAEKGVSSGYTF
TRBV28	many	-	TRBJ2-5	14	TGTGCCAGCAGTCGGACACAGCTAACGGAGACCCAGTACTTC	CASSRTQLTETQYF